The present TCR beta chain was sequenced within a study of graft-versus-host responses after intestinal transplantation. Study-level information: Recipients received multivisceral, liver-intestinal, or isolated intestinal transplants. For around 3 years after anti-thymocyte globulin induction, all recipients took tacrolimus and steroids.

Study-wide results and caveats: Recipient marrow contained GvH clones, some of which appeared first in ileum or blood.

TCRdb's table, derived via immunoSEQ multiplex PCR, lists solely in-frame clones and lacks some. The data show tens of thousands of clones, with 75% to 90% seen just once and 0.11% held by the top ten. About this clone itself: Antigen unknown.

Germline lookup yields CDR1 MNHEY and CDR2 SMNVEV (reference sequence). V lost 3 bases to trimming and J lost 2 bases; unmatched junction nucleotides: 6. The CDR3 has 15 amino acids. The chain has TRBV27 and TRBJ2-5; 7 nucleotides align to TRBD2. The receptor was derived from a human donor who received an intestinal transplant. The specimen comprised unstimulated CD4+ T cells sorted from spleen or lymph node cells, sampled before intestinal transplant. This chain's CDR3 is CASSLLGGEQETQYF. Here the CDR3 DNA reads TGTGCCAGCAGTTTGCTGGGGGGGGAACAAGAGACCCAGTACTTC.